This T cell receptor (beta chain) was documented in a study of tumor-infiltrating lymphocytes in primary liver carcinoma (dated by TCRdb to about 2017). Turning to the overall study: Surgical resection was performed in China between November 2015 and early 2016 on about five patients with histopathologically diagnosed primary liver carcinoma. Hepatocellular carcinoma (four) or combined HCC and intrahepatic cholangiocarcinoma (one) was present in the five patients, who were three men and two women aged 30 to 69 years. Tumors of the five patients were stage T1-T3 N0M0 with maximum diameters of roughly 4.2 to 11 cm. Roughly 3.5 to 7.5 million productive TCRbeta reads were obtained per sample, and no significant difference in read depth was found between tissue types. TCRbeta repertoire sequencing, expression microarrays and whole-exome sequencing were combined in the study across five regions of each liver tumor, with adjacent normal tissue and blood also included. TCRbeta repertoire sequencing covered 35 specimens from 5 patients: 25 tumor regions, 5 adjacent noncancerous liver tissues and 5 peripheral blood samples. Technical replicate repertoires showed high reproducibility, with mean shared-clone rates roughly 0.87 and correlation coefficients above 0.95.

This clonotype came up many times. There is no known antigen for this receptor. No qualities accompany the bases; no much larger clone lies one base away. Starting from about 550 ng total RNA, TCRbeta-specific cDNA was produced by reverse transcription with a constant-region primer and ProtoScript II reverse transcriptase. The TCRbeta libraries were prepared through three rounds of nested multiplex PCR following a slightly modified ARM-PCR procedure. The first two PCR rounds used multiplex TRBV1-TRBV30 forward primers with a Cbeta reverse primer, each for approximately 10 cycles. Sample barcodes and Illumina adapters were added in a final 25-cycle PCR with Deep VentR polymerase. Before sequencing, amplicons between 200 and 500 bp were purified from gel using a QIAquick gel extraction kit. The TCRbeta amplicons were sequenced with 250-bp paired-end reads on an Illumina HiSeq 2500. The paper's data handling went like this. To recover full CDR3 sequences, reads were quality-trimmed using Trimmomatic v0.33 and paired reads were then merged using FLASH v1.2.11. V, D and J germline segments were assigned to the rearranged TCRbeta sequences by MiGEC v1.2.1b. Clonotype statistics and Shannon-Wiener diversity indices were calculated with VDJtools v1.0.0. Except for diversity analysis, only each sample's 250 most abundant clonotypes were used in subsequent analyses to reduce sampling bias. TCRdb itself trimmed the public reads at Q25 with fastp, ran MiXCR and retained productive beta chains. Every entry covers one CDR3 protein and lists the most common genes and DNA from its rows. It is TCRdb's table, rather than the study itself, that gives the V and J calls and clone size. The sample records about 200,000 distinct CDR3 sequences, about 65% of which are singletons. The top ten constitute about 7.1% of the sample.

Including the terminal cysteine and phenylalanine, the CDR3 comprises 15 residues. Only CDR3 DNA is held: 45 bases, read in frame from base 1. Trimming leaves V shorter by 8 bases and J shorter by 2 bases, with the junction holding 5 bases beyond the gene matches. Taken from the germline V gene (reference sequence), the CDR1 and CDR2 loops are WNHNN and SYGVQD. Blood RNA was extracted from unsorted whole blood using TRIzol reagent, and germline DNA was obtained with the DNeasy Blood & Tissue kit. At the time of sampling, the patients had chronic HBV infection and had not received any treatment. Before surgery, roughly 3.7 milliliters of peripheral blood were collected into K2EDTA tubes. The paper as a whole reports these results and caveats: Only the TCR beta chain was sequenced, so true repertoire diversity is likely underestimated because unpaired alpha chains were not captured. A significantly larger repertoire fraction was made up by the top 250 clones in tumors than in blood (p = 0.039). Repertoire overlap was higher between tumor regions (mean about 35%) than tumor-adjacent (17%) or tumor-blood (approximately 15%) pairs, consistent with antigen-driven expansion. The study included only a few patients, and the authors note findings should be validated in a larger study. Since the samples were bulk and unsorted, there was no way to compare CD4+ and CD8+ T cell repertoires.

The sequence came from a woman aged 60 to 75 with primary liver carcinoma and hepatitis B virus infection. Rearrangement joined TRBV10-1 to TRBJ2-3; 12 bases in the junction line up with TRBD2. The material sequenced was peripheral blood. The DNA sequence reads TGCGCCAGCGGAGGACTAGCGGGGCTCACAGATACGCAGTATTTT. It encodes CASGGLAGLTDTQYF.